This TCR beta chain emerged from a study of cytomegalovirus exposure and HLA in healthy donors. Whole-study results and caveats: Sequences of the TCR beta chain were said to predict the HLA-A and HLA-B alleles of most subjects accurately. Later on, an analysis showed TCR association rates differing by HLA locus, with DRB1 the most and HLA-C the fewest.

To note about this clone: As yet, its antigen is unknown.

Trimming took 4 bases from V and 2 from J, leaving 15 bases between them. Germline V lookup: CDR1 SGDLS, CDR2 YYNGEE. This CDR3 spans 15 amino acids. Vbeta (60) and Jbeta (13) primers were used in the PCR. Only in-frame clones appear in the TCRdb table, and some are missing; sequencing was by immunoSEQ multiplex PCR. The record lists about 76,000 clones, of which the ten most abundant hold about 4.5%. What was sequenced was PBMCs. The V and J genes are TRBV9 and TRBJ1-2; a weak D match, TRBD1 (5 bases). This clonotype was sampled from a woman aged 35 to 49 in good health and CMV-seropositive. CDR3: CASSPGMTVNYGYTF. The CDR3, as DNA: TGTGCCAGCAGCCCAGGGATGACAGTAAACTATGGCTACACCTTC.